Listed below are T cell receptor beta chains from one sample, sequenced in a study of shared clonotypes between healthy human individuals. This table comes from immunoSEQ multiplex PCR, and its TCRdb copy is limited to in-frame clones, with some not included. The data show about 1.9 million clones, around 93% seen once. Sequenced sample: naive CD8+ T cells from PBMCs. These receptors were obtained from a man younger than 35 in good health. Some clones in this sample may be carry-over from other donors' samples. CDR3s include the opening cysteine and the closing phenylalanine or tryptophan. A D gene is named only where the DNA matches it firmly. Only some rows state a clone size, as once, few, many or a class for expanded clones.

cdr3_length,j_call,v_call,clone_size,d_call,cdr3_nt,cdr3_aa
22,TRBJ2-6,TRBV9,.,.,TGTGCCAGCAGCACCCACACCCGACCAGAGATAGGGGGGTTATCTGGGGCCAACGTCCTGACTTTC,CASSTHTRPEIGGLSGANVLTF
13,TRBJ2-7,TRBV27,.,.,TGTGCCAGCCGGCGCGGCGGCTCCTACGAGCAGTACTTC,CASRRGGSYEQYF
13,TRBJ2-3,TRBV9,.,.,TGTGCCAGCAGCCCCCAACCCACAGATACGCAGTATTTT,CASSPQPTDTQYF
15,TRBJ2-3,TRBV7-9,once,TRBD2,TGTGCCAGCAGCGCCACTAGCGGAAGCACAGATACGCAGTATTTT,CASSATSGSTDTQYF
15,TRBJ2-7,TRBV19,.,TRBD1,TGTGCCAGTAGTCCAGGACAGGGGGCACCCTACGAGCAGTACTTC,CASSPGQGAPYEQYF
17,TRBJ2-6,TRBV4-2,.,TRBD1,TGTGCCAGCAGCCAAGGACAGGGACACTCTGGGGCCAACGTCCTGACTTTC,CASSQGQGHSGANVLTF
15,TRBJ1-1,TRBV6-5,.,.,TGTGCCAGCAGTTACGCCGGACAGACGAACACTGAAGCTTTCTTT,CASSYAGQTNTEAFF
16,TRBJ1-2,TRBV9,.,.,TGTGCCAGCAGCGTAGCTTTTGAAGGGGGGGACTATGGCTACACCTTC,CASSVAFEGGDYGYTF
12,TRBJ2-7,TRBV19,.,.,TGTGCCAGTAGTATTCTGGGTTACGAGCAGTACTTC,CASSILGYEQYF
16,TRBJ1-1,TRBV29-1,once,TRBD1,TGCAGCGTTGATCCCGACAGGGGGCTTAGGAACACTGAAGCTTTCTTT,CSVDPDRGLRNTEAFF
14,TRBJ2-7,TRBV6-9,.,TRBD1,TGTGCCAGCAGTTATGACGACAGGGGGACCGAGCAGTACTTC,CASSYDDRGTEQYF
16,TRBJ1-2,TRBV27,.,.,TGTGCCAGCAGTTTATCCCCTCCGGGGGCTAACTATGGCTACACCTTC,CASSLSPPGANYGYTF
15,TRBJ2-7,TRBV28,.,TRBD2,TGTGCCAGCAGGGGCCTGGGACTAGCGGATTACGAGCAGTACTTC,CASRGLGLADYEQYF
17,TRBJ1-3,TRBV5-1,.,.,TGCGCCAGCAGCTTGCTCGGGACACTCTACTCTGGAAACACCATATATTTT,CASSLLGTLYSGNTIYF
12,TRBJ1-1,TRBV29-1,.,.,TGCAGCGTTGACCCTGGGGTCACTGAAGCTTTCTTT,CSVDPGVTEAFF
14,TRBJ2-1,TRBV6-6,.,TRBD2,TGTGCCAGCGCGGGGGGGCCGACCTACAATGAGCAGTTCTTC,CASAGGPTYNEQFF
14,TRBJ2-7,TRBV14,.,.,TGTGCCAGCAGCCCCCGAGAGGACAAGCGCGAGCAGTACTTC,CASSPREDKREQYF
15,TRBJ2-3,TRBV6-1,once,TRBD2,TGTGCCAGCAGGACGACTAGCGGGAGTAGAGATACGCAGTATTTT,CASRTTSGSRDTQYF
14,TRBJ2-1,TRBV7-9,.,.,TGTGCCAGCAGCTTAGTTCTTACCTACAATGAGCAGTTCTTC,CASSLVLTYNEQFF
16,TRBJ2-6,TRBV9,.,.,TGTGCCAGCAGCGAGAACAGGGCGGAGGGGGCCAACGTCCTGACTTTC,CASSENRAEGANVLTF
15,TRBJ1-4,TRBV7-6,.,.,TGTGCCAGCAGCCTTGAGTGGGGGGCGCGCGAAAAACTGTTTTTT,CASSLEWGAREKLFF
14,TRBJ2-7,TRBV5-1,.,TRBD2,TGCGCCAGCAGTCTGGCGGGAGGATCCTACGAGCAGTACTTC,CASSLAGGSYEQYF
15,TRBJ1-1,TRBV6-1,.,.,TGTGCCAGCAGTGATGCGGACGGTCTGAACACTGAAGCTTTCTTT,CASSDADGLNTEAFF
17,TRBJ2-7,TRBV7-3,.,.,TGTGCCAGCAGCCCCCAATTCGGGCTAGGTACGTTCTACGAGCAGTACTTC,CASSPQFGLGTFYEQYF
14,TRBJ2-2,TRBV30,.,TRBD2,TGTGCCTGGAGTGAAGCGGGACTAGCGGGAGGACTGTTTTTT,CAWSEAGLAGGLFF
16,TRBJ2-5,TRBV19,.,TRBD1,TGTGCCAGTAGTTCCCGGACAGGGGTCCTCCAAGAGACCCAGTACTTC,CASSSRTGVLQETQYF
12,TRBJ1-2,TRBV6-5,.,TRBD1,TGTGCCAGCAGGGGACAGGACTATGGCTACACCTTC,CASRGQDYGYTF
13,TRBJ2-7,TRBV7-3,.,TRBD2,TGTGCCAGCAGCTTAACGGGGGGGACCGAGCAGTACTTC,CASSLTGGTEQYF
15,TRBJ2-1,TRBV6-1,.,.,TGTGCCAGCAGTGAAGACCCCGGGACCTACAATGAGCAGTTCTTC,CASSEDPGTYNEQFF
14,TRBJ2-7,TRBV7-9,.,.,TGTGCCAGCAGCCCTGGGTCTGCCTCCTACGAGCAGTACTTC,CASSPGSASYEQYF
17,TRBJ2-7,TRBV7-9,once,TRBD1,TGTGCCAGCAGCTTCCCTCTCCGGGACAGCCGTTCCTACGAGCAGTACTTC,CASSFPLRDSRSYEQYF
13,TRBJ2-7,TRBV5-6,.,.,TGTGCCAGCAGCTTGGTGCGGGGCTACGAGCAGTACTTC,CASSLVRGYEQYF
18,TRBJ2-1,TRBV28,.,.,TGTGCCAGCAGACCGCCCAATGCTGGGGAGAGCTCCTACAATGAGCAGTTCTTC,CASRPPNAGESSYNEQFF
15,TRBJ2-3,TRBV9,.,TRBD1,TGTGCCAGCAGCGTAGAACAGGGGTTAACAGATACGCAGTATTTT,CASSVEQGLTDTQYF
16,TRBJ2-2,TRBV7-6,.,TRBD2,TGTGCCAGCAGCAAGCGGGAGAAGCTGAACACCGGGGAGCTGTTTTTT,CASSKREKLNTGELFF
16,TRBJ1-1,TRBV7-9,.,.,TGTGCCAGCAGCCGAGGACATCTTAAGGGGGACACTGAAGCTTTCTTT,CASSRGHLKGDTEAFF
14,TRBJ1-2,TRBV28,.,TRBD1,TGTGCCAGCCGCTCTTACAACAGGGGAGGGGGCTACACCTTC,CASRSYNRGGGYTF
13,TRBJ2-1,TRBV28,.,.,TGTGCCAGCAGTATCCTACGGGTCAATGAGCAGTTCTTC,CASSILRVNEQFF
16,TRBJ2-7,TRBV7-2,.,.,TGTGCCAGCAGCCCCCCGGCCGGGGGCGCAAACTACGAGCAGTACTTC,CASSPPAGGANYEQYF
17,TRBJ1-2,TRBV9,.,TRBD1,TGTGCCAGCAGCGTAGGGGACAGGGAGCCAAGATACTATGGCTACACCTTC,CASSVGDREPRYYGYTF
14,TRBJ2-7,TRBV11-1,.,TRBD1,TGTGCCAGCAGCTTAAGGGGGCTAACCTACGAGCAGTACTTC,CASSLRGLTYEQYF
17,TRBJ2-1,TRBV27,.,TRBD2,TGTGCCAGCAGCATACCCGATACTAGCGGGTGGCCCAATGAGCAGTTCTTC,CASSIPDTSGWPNEQFF
17,TRBJ2-3,TRBV4-3,.,.,TGCGCCAGCAGCCAGGCTATCATACAGGGTCGGGCAGATACGCAGTATTTT,CASSQAIIQGRADTQYF
14,TRBJ1-5,TRBV5-6,.,.,TGTGCCAGCAGCCCGAGACCCGGATACCAGCCCCAGCATTTT,CASSPRPGYQPQHF
15,TRBJ1-5,TRBV18,once,.,TGTGCCAGCTCACCACTTCATCGAGGTATTGAGCCCCAGCATTTT,CASSPLHRGIEPQHF
17,TRBJ2-1,TRBV9,.,.,TGTGCCAGCAGCGTAGGGGGCGCGCAGAGCTCCTACAATGAGCAGTTCTTC,CASSVGGAQSSYNEQFF
13,TRBJ1-1,TRBV5-4,.,.,TGTGCCAGCAGCCTTGACAGTAACACTGAAGCTTTCTTT,CASSLDSNTEAFF
15,TRBJ2-7,TRBV9,once,.,TGTGCCAGCAGCGTAGCCGGTACCCTATCCTACGAGCAGTACTTC,CASSVAGTLSYEQYF
18,TRBJ2-2,TRBV25-1,.,.,TGTGCCAGCAGTGAATGGCCAGATGGCCAAGGACACACCGGGGAGCTGTTTTTT,CASSEWPDGQGHTGELFF
14,TRBJ2-5,TRBV29-1,.,TRBD2,TGCAGCGTTGGGGTCCGCGGGGGTAGGGAGACCCAGTACTTC,CSVGVRGGRETQYF
16,TRBJ2-1,TRBV27,.,TRBD2,TGTGCCAGCAGTTCGCGCCTAGCGGGCGGATACAATGAGCAGTTCTTC,CASSSRLAGGYNEQFF
16,TRBJ2-5,TRBV4-2,.,.,TGTGCCAGCAGCCAAGAGTCTAGCGGAGGGGGGGAGACCCAGTACTTC,CASSQESSGGGETQYF
12,TRBJ2-5,TRBV7-3,.,.,TGTGCCAGCAGGTCACGGGGGGAGACCCAGTACTTC,CASRSRGETQYF
14,TRBJ2-7,TRBV27,.,.,TGTGCCAGCAGTTTGCGCGGGAACTCCTACGAGCAGTACTTC,CASSLRGNSYEQYF